This T cell receptor (beta chain) was documented in a study of type 1 regulatory T cells. A single record per CDR3 protein comes from TCRdb applying MiXCR to the reads. The repertoire holds roughly 71,000 distinct CDR3 sequences, with about 62% as singletons. As regards this clonotype: The target antigen is unknown.

The CDR3 sequence is 20 residues long. V trimming: 6 bases; J trimming: 5 bases; junction bases outside the gene matches: 22. Germline CDR1 MNHEY, CDR2 SMNVEV (reference sequence). This receptor was identified in a human donor in good health. The sample consisted of cultured T cells, either the whole culture or a sorted T cell fraction (not recorded which). Sample subset: Tr1-enriched cell product generated in vitro against host alloantigens. J is TRBJ2-3 and V is TRBV27; TRBD2 aligns across 11 bases. CDR3 protein: CASSSWAAQLAGVRGDTQYF. In DNA form, the CDR3 reads TGTGCCAGCAGCTCTTGGGCCGCACAACTAGCGGGAGTCCGTGGAGATACGCAGTATTTT.